The rows below give T cell receptor beta chains drawn from one sample of a study of blood T cell repertoires in COVID-19. TCRdb keeps only in-frame clones here, not all; method: immunoSEQ multiplex PCR. Among over 200,000 clones listed, approximately 87% were seen once. The specimen sequenced was PBMCs or T cells enriched from blood (not recorded which). These receptors were taken from a woman aged 45-65 years in a cohort exposed to, infected with or recovered from COVID-19 (not recorded which). CDR3s include the opening cysteine and the closing phenylalanine or tryptophan. The D gene is left open where the match is weak. Rows give clone size only sometimes, using once, few, many, or a class for an expanded clone.

v_call: TRBV5-8; j_call: TRBJ2-1; d_call: TRBD2; clone_size: NA; cdr3_aa: CASSLWGGEAFF; cdr3_nt: TGTGCCAGCAGCTTGTGGGGAGGGGAGGCGTTCTTC
v_call: TRBV29-1; j_call: TRBJ1-4; d_call: TRBD1; clone_size: NA; cdr3_aa: CSSDRGRPTNEKLFF; cdr3_nt: TGCAGCTCCGACAGGGGGCGCCCAACTAATGAAAAACTGTTTTTT
v_call: TRBV9; j_call: TRBJ1-6; d_call: NA; clone_size: NA; cdr3_aa: CASSPAWAPTNSPLHF; cdr3_nt: TGTGCCAGCAGCCCCGCGTGGGCACCAACGAACTCACCCCTCCACTTT
v_call: TRBV19; j_call: TRBJ1-6; d_call: NA; clone_size: NA; cdr3_aa: CASSIQGSLVVSPLHF; cdr3_nt: TGTGCCAGTAGTATCCAGGGGTCCTTAGTGGTTTCACCCCTCCACTTT
v_call: TRBV5-1; j_call: TRBJ1-1; d_call: NA; clone_size: NA; cdr3_aa: CASSLSGEYTEAFF; cdr3_nt: TGCGCCAGCAGCTTATCCGGGGAATACACTGAAGCTTTCTTT
v_call: TRBV6-5; j_call: TRBJ1-5; d_call: NA; clone_size: few; cdr3_aa: CASNRDTNQPQHF; cdr3_nt: TGTGCCAGCAACCGGGACACCAATCAGCCCCAGCATTTT
v_call: TRBV7-2; j_call: TRBJ2-7; d_call: TRBD2; clone_size: NA; cdr3_aa: CASSSRTSGGAGAYEQYF; cdr3_nt: TGTGCCAGCAGCTCCCGGACTAGCGGGGGGGCCGGGGCCTACGAGCAGTACTTC
v_call: TRBV2; j_call: TRBJ1-1; d_call: NA; clone_size: NA; cdr3_aa: CASTLAMNTEAFF; cdr3_nt: TGTGCCAGCACCCTAGCCATGAACACTGAAGCTTTCTTT
v_call: TRBV28; j_call: TRBJ2-7; d_call: TRBD1; clone_size: NA; cdr3_aa: CASSLTGGSYEQYF; cdr3_nt: TGTGCCAGCAGTTTAACAGGGGGTTCCTACGAGCAGTACTTC
v_call: TRBV3-1/TRBV3-2; j_call: TRBJ1-1; d_call: NA; clone_size: NA; cdr3_aa: CASSQEGGNTEAFF; cdr3_nt: TGTGCCAGCAGCCAAGAAGGGGGGAACACTGAAGCTTTCTTT
v_call: TRBV28; j_call: TRBJ1-2; d_call: NA; clone_size: NA; cdr3_aa: CASLPGTINYGYTF; cdr3_nt: TGTGCCAGCCTTCCGGGGACTATTAACTATGGCTACACCTTC
v_call: TRBV7-2; j_call: TRBJ2-3; d_call: TRBD2; clone_size: NA; cdr3_aa: CASSLGATSGVGDTQYF; cdr3_nt: TGTGCCAGCAGCTTAGGGGCCACTAGCGGGGTGGGAGATACGCAGTATTTT
v_call: TRBV28; j_call: TRBJ2-1; d_call: TRBD1; clone_size: NA; cdr3_aa: CASRRGGTGYYNEQFF; cdr3_nt: TGTGCCAGCAGGAGGGGGGGGACAGGGTACTACAATGAGCAGTTCTTC
v_call: TRBV6-2/TRBV6-3; j_call: TRBJ2-5; d_call: TRBD1; clone_size: NA; cdr3_aa: CASSQNRGLRETQYF; cdr3_nt: TGTGCCAGCAGTCAAAACAGGGGGCTCAGGGAGACCCAGTACTTC
v_call: TRBV7-9; j_call: TRBJ1-1; d_call: NA; clone_size: NA; cdr3_aa: CASSFAQMNTEAFF; cdr3_nt: TGTGCCAGCAGCTTCGCACAGATGAACACTGAAGCTTTCTTT
v_call: TRBV10-1; j_call: TRBJ2-7; d_call: TRBD1; clone_size: NA; cdr3_aa: CASRRQGYEQYF; cdr3_nt: TGCGCCAGCAGAAGACAGGGCTACGAGCAGTACTTC
v_call: TRBV4-3; j_call: TRBJ1-2; d_call: TRBD1; clone_size: few; cdr3_aa: CASSQSSGTGGYGYTF; cdr3_nt: TGCGCCAGCAGCCAAAGTTCAGGGACAGGGGGCTATGGCTACACCTTC
v_call: TRBV9; j_call: TRBJ1-2; d_call: TRBD1; clone_size: NA; cdr3_aa: CASSAGQGVVYGYTF; cdr3_nt: TGTGCCAGCAGCGCCGGACAGGGGGTAGTATATGGCTACACCTTC
v_call: TRBV21-1; j_call: TRBJ1-1; d_call: NA; clone_size: once; cdr3_aa: CASSLARGQNTEAFF; cdr3_nt: TGTGCCAGCAGCTTGGCAAGGGGACAAAACACTGAAGCTTTCTTT
v_call: TRBV4-1; j_call: TRBJ2-1; d_call: NA; clone_size: NA; cdr3_aa: CASSQVSSGLSSVEQFF; cdr3_nt: TGCGCCAGCAGCCAAGTTTCGAGCGGACTCTCCAGCGTTGAGCAGTTCTTC
v_call: TRBV15; j_call: TRBJ2-7; d_call: NA; clone_size: NA; cdr3_aa: CATSLETPGVSYEQYF; cdr3_nt: TGTGCCACCAGCCTCGAAACACCAGGCGTTTCCTACGAGCAGTACTTC
v_call: TRBV29-1; j_call: TRBJ2-3; d_call: NA; clone_size: NA; cdr3_aa: CSVSASLSVTDTQYF; cdr3_nt: TGCAGCGTTTCGGCTAGTCTTTCTGTCACAGATACGCAGTATTTT
v_call: TRBV24-1; j_call: TRBJ1-2; d_call: NA; clone_size: once; cdr3_aa: CATSDLKDRELANYGYTF; cdr3_nt: TGTGCCACCAGTGATTTGAAGGACAGAGAATTAGCTAACTATGGCTACACCTTC
v_call: TRBV6-5; j_call: TRBJ2-7; d_call: NA; clone_size: once; cdr3_aa: CASSSDRSSYEQYF; cdr3_nt: TGTGCCAGCAGTTCGGACAGAAGCTCCTACGAGCAGTACTTC
v_call: TRBV2; j_call: TRBJ1-5; d_call: TRBD1; clone_size: NA; cdr3_aa: CASRATPGGGQPQHF; cdr3_nt: TGTGCCAGCAGGGCAACGCCAGGGGGTGGTCAGCCCCAGCATTTT
v_call: TRBV4-2; j_call: TRBJ1-2; d_call: TRBD1; clone_size: NA; cdr3_aa: CASSQEGRGRGKDGYTF; cdr3_nt: TGTGCCAGCAGCCAAGAAGGCAGGGGGCGCGGAAAAGATGGCTACACCTTC
v_call: TRBV7-2; j_call: TRBJ1-1; d_call: NA; clone_size: NA; cdr3_aa: CASSLVLANEAFF; cdr3_nt: TGTGCCAGCAGCTTAGTTTTGGCCAATGAAGCTTTCTTT
v_call: TRBV15; j_call: TRBJ1-1; d_call: NA; clone_size: NA; cdr3_aa: CATNTAGLGRTEAFF; cdr3_nt: TGTGCCACCAATACGGCAGGGTTGGGAAGGACTGAAGCTTTCTTT
v_call: TRBV19; j_call: TRBJ1-2; d_call: TRBD1; clone_size: once; cdr3_aa: CASSKQGKGYTF; cdr3_nt: TGTGCCAGTAGTAAACAGGGGAAAGGCTACACCTTC
v_call: TRBV19; j_call: TRBJ1-5; d_call: NA; clone_size: NA; cdr3_aa: CASSGGAHQPQHF; cdr3_nt: TGTGCCAGTAGTGGGGGCGCGCATCAGCCCCAGCATTTT
v_call: TRBV28; j_call: TRBJ1-1; d_call: NA; clone_size: few; cdr3_aa: CASSLMRGATEAFF; cdr3_nt: TGTGCCAGCAGTTTAATGCGGGGGGCCACTGAAGCTTTCTTT
v_call: TRBV9; j_call: TRBJ2-3; d_call: TRBD1; clone_size: NA; cdr3_aa: CASSVGTGRTDTQYF; cdr3_nt: TGTGCCAGCAGCGTAGGGACAGGGAGAACAGATACGCAGTATTTT
v_call: TRBV18; j_call: TRBJ1-6; d_call: NA; clone_size: NA; cdr3_aa: CASSPGLMNSPLHF; cdr3_nt: TGTGCCAGCTCACCGGGACTCATGAATTCACCCCTCCACTTT
v_call: TRBV27; j_call: TRBJ2-7; d_call: NA; clone_size: NA; cdr3_aa: CASVGRVLGRDTYEQYF; cdr3_nt: TGTGCCAGCGTTGGGAGGGTTCTTGGCAGGGACACCTACGAGCAGTACTTC
v_call: TRBV24-1; j_call: TRBJ2-1; d_call: NA; clone_size: NA; cdr3_aa: CATSEDTYEQFF; cdr3_nt: TGTGCCACCAGTGAGGACACTTATGAGCAGTTCTTC
v_call: TRBV2; j_call: TRBJ2-7; d_call: TRBD2; clone_size: NA; cdr3_aa: CASSEPSGDSYEQYF; cdr3_nt: TGTGCCAGCAGTGAGCCTAGCGGGGACTCCTACGAGCAGTACTTC
v_call: TRBV24-1; j_call: TRBJ2-3; d_call: TRBD2; clone_size: NA; cdr3_aa: CATSDTRTSGDTQYF; cdr3_nt: TGTGCCACCAGTGATACTAGGACTAGCGGAGATACGCAGTATTTT
v_call: TRBV6-5; j_call: TRBJ2-7; d_call: NA; clone_size: many; cdr3_aa: CASSPLGGPYEQYF; cdr3_nt: TGTGCCAGCAGTCCCCTGGGGGGGCCCTACGAGCAGTACTTC
v_call: TRBV15; j_call: TRBJ1-6; d_call: TRBD1; clone_size: once; cdr3_aa: CATSRRTGARDNSPLHF; cdr3_nt: TGTGCCACCAGCAGAAGGACAGGGGCAAGAGATAATTCACCCCTCCACTTT
v_call: TRBV28; j_call: TRBJ1-1; d_call: TRBD1; clone_size: NA; cdr3_aa: CASSWTGMGTEAFF; cdr3_nt: TGTGCCAGCAGTTGGACAGGGATGGGAACTGAAGCTTTCTTT
v_call: TRBV5-4; j_call: TRBJ1-2; d_call: TRBD1; clone_size: NA; cdr3_aa: CASSQDRGNYGYTF; cdr3_nt: TGTGCCAGCAGCCAGGACAGGGGAAACTATGGCTACACCTTC
v_call: TRBV6-4; j_call: TRBJ2-3; d_call: TRBD2; clone_size: NA; cdr3_aa: CARAGERTDTQYF; cdr3_nt: TGTGCCAGGGCGGGGGAGCGAACAGATACGCAGTATTTT
v_call: TRBV3-1/TRBV3-2; j_call: TRBJ2-5; d_call: NA; clone_size: NA; cdr3_aa: CASSLLGRSQETQYF; cdr3_nt: TGTGCCAGCAGCCTACTAGGTCGGTCCCAAGAGACCCAGTACTTC
v_call: TRBV4-3; j_call: TRBJ2-2; d_call: TRBD2; clone_size: NA; cdr3_aa: CASSQRLAGGTTGELFF; cdr3_nt: TGCGCCAGCAGCCAACGACTAGCGGGGGGAACCACCGGGGAGCTGTTTTTT
v_call: TRBV19; j_call: TRBJ2-5; d_call: TRBD1; clone_size: once; cdr3_aa: CASSPLTGSQETQYF; cdr3_nt: TGTGCCAGTAGTCCGCTGACAGGGTCCCAAGAGACCCAGTACTTC
v_call: TRBV5-1; j_call: TRBJ1-6; d_call: NA; clone_size: NA; cdr3_aa: CASSLVESSPLHF; cdr3_nt: TGCGCCAGCAGCTTGGTGGAGAGCTCACCCCTCCACTTT
v_call: TRBV5-1; j_call: TRBJ2-7; d_call: TRBD2; clone_size: NA; cdr3_aa: CASSLTSGGAGNEQYF; cdr3_nt: TGCGCCAGCAGCCTAACTAGCGGGGGCGCAGGTAACGAGCAGTACTTC
v_call: TRBV19; j_call: TRBJ1-4; d_call: NA; clone_size: NA; cdr3_aa: CASTGSEEKLFF; cdr3_nt: TGTGCCAGTACTGGGAGCGAAGAAAAACTGTTTTTT
v_call: TRBV6-5; j_call: TRBJ2-5; d_call: TRBD1; clone_size: NA; cdr3_aa: CASSYGTGGPQYF; cdr3_nt: TGTGCCAGCAGTTACGGGACAGGCGGGCCCCAGTACTTC
v_call: TRBV5-1; j_call: TRBJ1-1; d_call: TRBD1; clone_size: NA; cdr3_aa: CASSGTGGNTEAFF; cdr3_nt: TGCGCCAGCAGCGGCACAGGGGGAAACACTGAAGCTTTCTTT
v_call: TRBV5-1; j_call: TRBJ1-1; d_call: NA; clone_size: NA; cdr3_aa: CASNAGASNTEAFF; cdr3_nt: TGCGCCAGCAACGCAGGGGCTTCGAACACTGAAGCTTTCTTT
v_call: TRBV5-4; j_call: TRBJ2-2; d_call: TRBD2; clone_size: NA; cdr3_aa: CASGYWGGRGTGELFF; cdr3_nt: TGTGCCAGCGGGTACTGGGGGGGAAGGGGAACCGGGGAGCTGTTTTTT